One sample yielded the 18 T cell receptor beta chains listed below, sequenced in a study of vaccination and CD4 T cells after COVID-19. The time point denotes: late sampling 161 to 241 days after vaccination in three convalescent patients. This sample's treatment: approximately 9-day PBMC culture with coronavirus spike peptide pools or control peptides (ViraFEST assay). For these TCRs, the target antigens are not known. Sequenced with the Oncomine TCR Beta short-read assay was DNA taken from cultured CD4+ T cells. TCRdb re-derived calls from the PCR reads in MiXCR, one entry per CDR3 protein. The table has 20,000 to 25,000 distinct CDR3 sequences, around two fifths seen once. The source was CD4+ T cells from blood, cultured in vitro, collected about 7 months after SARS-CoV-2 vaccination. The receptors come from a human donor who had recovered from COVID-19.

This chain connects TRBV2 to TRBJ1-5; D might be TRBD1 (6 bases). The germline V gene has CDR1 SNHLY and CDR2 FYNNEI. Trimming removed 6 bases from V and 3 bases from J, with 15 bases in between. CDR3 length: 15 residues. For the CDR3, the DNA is TGTGCCAGCAGGGGCGCGGGGGACACCAATCAGCCCCAGCATTTT. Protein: CASRGAGDTNQPQHF.

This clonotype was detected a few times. The CDR3 reads CASRKSGTFKETQYF. The CDR3 DNA is TGTGCCAGCAGGAAAAGCGGGACCTTCAAAGAGACCCAGTACTTC. This sequence joins TRBV7-3 and TRBJ2-5, with 7 bases aligning to TRBD2. Germline CDR1 is SGHTA and CDR2 is FQGTGA. The CDR3 sequence is 15 residues long. V lost 6 bases to trimming and J lost 3 bases; unmatched junction nucleotides: 10.

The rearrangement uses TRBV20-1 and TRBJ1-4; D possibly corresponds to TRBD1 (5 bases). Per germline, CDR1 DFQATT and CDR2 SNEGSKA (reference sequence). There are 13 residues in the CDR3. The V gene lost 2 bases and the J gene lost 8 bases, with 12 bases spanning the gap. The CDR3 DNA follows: TGCAGTGCTAGATCCGACAGTTTGGAAAAACTGTTTTTT. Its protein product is CSARSDSLEKLFF.

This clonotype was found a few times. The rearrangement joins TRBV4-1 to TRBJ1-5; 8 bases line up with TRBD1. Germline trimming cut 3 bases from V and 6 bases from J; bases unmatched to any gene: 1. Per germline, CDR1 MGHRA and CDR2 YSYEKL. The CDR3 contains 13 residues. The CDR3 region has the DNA TGCGCCAGCAGCCAGGACAGGGTTCAGCCCCAGCATTTT. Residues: CASSQDRVQPQHF.

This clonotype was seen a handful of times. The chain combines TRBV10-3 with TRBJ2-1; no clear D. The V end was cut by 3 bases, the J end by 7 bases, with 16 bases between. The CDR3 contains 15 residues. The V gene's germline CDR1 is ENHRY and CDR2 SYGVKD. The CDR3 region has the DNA TGTGCCATCAGTGACGGCCTCGCCAGAAGGAATGAGCAGTTCTTC. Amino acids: CAISDGLARRNEQFF.

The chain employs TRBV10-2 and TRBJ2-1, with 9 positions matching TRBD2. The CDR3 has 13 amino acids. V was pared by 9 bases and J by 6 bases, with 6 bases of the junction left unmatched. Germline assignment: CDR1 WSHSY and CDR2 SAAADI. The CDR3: CASQREATNEQFF. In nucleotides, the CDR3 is TGCGCCAGTCAGCGGGAGGCGACCAATGAGCAGTTCTTC.

The CDR3 reads CASSNGTGANTEAFF. The CDR3 DNA sequence: TGTGCCAGCAGCAACGGGACAGGGGCGAACACTGAAGCTTTCTTT. The rearrangement joins TRBV21-1 to TRBJ1-1; no check of the table's D call, TRBD1, against the DNA was made. TRBV21-1 is recorded as a pseudogene. The length of the CDR3 is 15 residues.

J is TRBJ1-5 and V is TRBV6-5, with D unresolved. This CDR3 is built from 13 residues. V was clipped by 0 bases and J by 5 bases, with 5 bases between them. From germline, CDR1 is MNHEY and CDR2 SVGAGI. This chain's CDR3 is CASSYSPDQPQHF. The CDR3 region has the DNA TGTGCCAGCAGTTACTCTCCAGATCAGCCCCAGCATTTT.

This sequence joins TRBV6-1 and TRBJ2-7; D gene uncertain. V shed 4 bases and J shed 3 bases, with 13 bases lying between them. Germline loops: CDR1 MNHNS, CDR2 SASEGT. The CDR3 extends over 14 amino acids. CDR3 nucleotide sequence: TGTGCCAGCAGTGGCCGAGGCTTGGACTACGAGCAGTACTTC. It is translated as CASSGRGLDYEQYF.

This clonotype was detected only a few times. The CDR3 loop is CASTSGGNEQYF. The CDR3 nucleotides are TGTGCCAGCACCTCAGGGGGAAACGAGCAGTACTTC. The rearrangement links TRBV7-2 to TRBJ2-7, with 7 bases that match TRBD1. Germline CDR1 reads SGHTA; CDR2 reads FQGNSA. This CDR3 has 12 residues. V was pared by 7 bases and J by 5 bases, with 5 bases of the junction left unmatched.

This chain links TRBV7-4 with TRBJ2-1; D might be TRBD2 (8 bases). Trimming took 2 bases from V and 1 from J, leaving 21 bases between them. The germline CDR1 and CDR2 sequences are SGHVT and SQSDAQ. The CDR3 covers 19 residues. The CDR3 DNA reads TGTGCCAGCAGCTTAAAGTCCCACAGGGGACTAGTTTCCTACAATGAGCAGTTCTTC. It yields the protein CASSLKSHRGLVSYNEQFF.

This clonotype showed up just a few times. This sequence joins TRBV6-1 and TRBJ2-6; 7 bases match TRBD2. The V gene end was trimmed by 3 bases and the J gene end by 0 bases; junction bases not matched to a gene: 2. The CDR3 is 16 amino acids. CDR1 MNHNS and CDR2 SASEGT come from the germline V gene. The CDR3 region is CASSDASGSGANVLTF. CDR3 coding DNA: TGTGCCAGCAGTGATGCTAGCGGCTCTGGGGCCAACGTCCTGACTTTC.

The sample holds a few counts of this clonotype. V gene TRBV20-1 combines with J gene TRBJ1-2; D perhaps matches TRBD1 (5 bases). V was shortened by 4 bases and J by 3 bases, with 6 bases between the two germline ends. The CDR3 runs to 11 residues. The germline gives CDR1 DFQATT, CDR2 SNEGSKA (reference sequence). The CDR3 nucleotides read TGCAGTGCTAAACAGGACTATGGCTACACCTTC. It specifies CSAKQDYGYTF.

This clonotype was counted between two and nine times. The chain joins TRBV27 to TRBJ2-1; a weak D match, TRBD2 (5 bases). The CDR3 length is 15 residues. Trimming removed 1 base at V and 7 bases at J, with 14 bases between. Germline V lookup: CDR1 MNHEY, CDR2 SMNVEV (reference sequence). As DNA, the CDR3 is TGTGCCAGCAGTTTATTAGCGAGGACCTGGAATGAGCAGTTCTTC. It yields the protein CASSLLARTWNEQFF.

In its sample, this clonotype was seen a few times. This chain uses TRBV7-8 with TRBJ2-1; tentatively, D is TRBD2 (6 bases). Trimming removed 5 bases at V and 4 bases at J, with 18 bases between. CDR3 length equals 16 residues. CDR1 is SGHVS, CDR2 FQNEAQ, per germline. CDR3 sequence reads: CASSRSGGAPYNEQFF. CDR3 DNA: TGTGCCAGCAGCCGGTCGGGCGGGGCCCCTTACAATGAGCAGTTCTTC.

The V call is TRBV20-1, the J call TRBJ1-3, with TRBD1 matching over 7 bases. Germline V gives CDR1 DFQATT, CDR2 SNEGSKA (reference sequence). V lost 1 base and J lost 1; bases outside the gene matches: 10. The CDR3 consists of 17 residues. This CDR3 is CSARVSGTGVSGNTIYF. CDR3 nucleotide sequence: TGCAGTGCTAGAGTATCTGGCACAGGGGTGTCTGGAAACACCATATATTTT.

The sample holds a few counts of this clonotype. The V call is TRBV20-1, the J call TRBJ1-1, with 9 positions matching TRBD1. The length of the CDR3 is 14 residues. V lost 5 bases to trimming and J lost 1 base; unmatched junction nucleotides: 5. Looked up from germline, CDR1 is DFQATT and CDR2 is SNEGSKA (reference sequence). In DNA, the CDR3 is TGCAGTGCTGCACAGGGGGCACAGAACACTGAAGCTTTCTTT. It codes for CSAAQGAQNTEAFF.

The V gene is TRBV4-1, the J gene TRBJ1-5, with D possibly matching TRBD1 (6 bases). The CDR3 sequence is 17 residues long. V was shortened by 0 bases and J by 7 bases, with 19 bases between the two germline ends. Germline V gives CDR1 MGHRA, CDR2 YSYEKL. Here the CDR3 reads CASSQDRLQGIEQPQHF. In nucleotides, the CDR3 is TGCGCCAGCAGCCAAGACCGTCTTCAGGGGATCGAGCAGCCCCAGCATTTT.